The present entry profiles one T cell receptor beta chain with its context. As processed by the authors: Amplifying reference gene primers gave estimates of nucleated cell counts. This table comes from immunoSEQ multiplex PCR, and its TCRdb copy is limited to in-frame clones, with some not included. V, J and clone size reflect that table, while D and trimming were determined from the DNA. The table includes 150,000 to 200,000 clones, approximately 83% detected once. Germline V gene lookup returns CDR1 SGHRS and CDR2 YFSETQ. V shed 1 base and J shed 4 bases, with 10 bases lying between them. There are 14 residues in the CDR3. The data belong to a study of blood T cell repertoires in COVID-19. The wider study: PBMCs, B-cell-depleted T cells, or T cells were the source of the cDNA or gDNA that made up the material.

The sequence came from a man in his sixties with acute or convalescent COVID-19. The chain carries TRBV5-1 and TRBJ2-3; tentatively, D is TRBD1 (5 bases). The material sequenced was peripheral blood. The CDR3 DNA reads TGCGCCAGCAGCTTGCAGGGATCCGCAGATACGCAGTATTTT. Protein product: CASSLQGSADTQYF.